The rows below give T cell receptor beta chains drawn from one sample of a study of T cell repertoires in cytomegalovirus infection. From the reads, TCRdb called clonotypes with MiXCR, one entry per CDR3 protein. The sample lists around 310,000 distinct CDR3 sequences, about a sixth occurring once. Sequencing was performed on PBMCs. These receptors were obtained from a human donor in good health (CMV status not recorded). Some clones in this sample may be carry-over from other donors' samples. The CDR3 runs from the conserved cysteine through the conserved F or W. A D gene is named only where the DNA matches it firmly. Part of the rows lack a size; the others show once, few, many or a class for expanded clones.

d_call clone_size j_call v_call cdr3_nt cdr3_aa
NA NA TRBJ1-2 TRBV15 TGTGCCACCAGCAGGGAGGGGCTGGGCGGCTACACCTTC CATSREGLGGYTF
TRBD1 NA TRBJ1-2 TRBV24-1 TGTGCCACCAGTGATTTCCCCGGGACAGGGGGGATCTATGGCTACACCTTC CATSDFPGTGGIYGYTF
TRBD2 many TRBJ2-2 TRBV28 TGTGCCAGCAGTCCGGGACTAGCGGGGGTTACCGGGGAGCTGTTTTTT CASSPGLAGVTGELFF
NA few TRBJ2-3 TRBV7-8 TGTGCCAGCAGCGGTCGCGGGGATACGCAGTATTTT CASSGRGDTQYF
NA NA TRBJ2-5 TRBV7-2 TGTGCCAGCAGCTCTTCGGGACTTCCCCGGGTTGGGACCCAGTACTTC CASSSSGLPRVGTQYF
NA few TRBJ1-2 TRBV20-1 TGCAGTGCTAGAGATTACCCCTATTGGGTAAATACTATGGCTACACCTCGAATATACTATGGCTACACCTTC CSARDYPYWVNTMATPRIYYGYTF
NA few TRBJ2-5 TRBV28 TGTGCCAGCAGTTCAAATCATGAAAACCAAGAGACCCAGTACTTC CASSSNHENQETQYF
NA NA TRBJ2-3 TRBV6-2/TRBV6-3 TGTGTCAGCAGTCCTAGCACAGATACGCAGTATTTT CVSSPSTDTQYF
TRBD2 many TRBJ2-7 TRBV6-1 TGTGCCAGCAGTCTTAGCGGGGGGACAACCTACGAGCAGTACTTC CASSLSGGTTYEQYF
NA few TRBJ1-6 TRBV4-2 TGTGCCAGCAGCCAAGAGCTCCGGGGCAATTCACCCCTCCACTTT CASSQELRGNSPLHF
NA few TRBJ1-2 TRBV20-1 TGCAGTGCCTGGGGGGAGGACCTCTTGCGGTACACCTTC CSAWGEDLLRYTF
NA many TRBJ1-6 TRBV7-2 TGTGCCAGCAGCTTAGGTGGATTTGCTTATAATTCACCCCTCCACTTT CASSLGGFAYNSPLHF
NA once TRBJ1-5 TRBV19 TGTGCCAGTGACGGTTATAGCAATCAGCCCCAGCATTTT CASDGYSNQPQHF
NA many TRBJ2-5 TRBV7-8 TGTGCCAGCAGCTTATCATGGGGGGTCCAAGAGACCCAGTACTTC CASSLSWGVQETQYF
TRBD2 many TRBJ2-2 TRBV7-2 TGTGCCAGCAGTTCCTATAGCGGGGTGGGCACCGGGGAGCTGTTTTTT CASSSYSGVGTGELFF
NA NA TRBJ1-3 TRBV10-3 TGTGCCAACAGTTCGGACAGCATGACCATATATTTT CANSSDSMTIYF
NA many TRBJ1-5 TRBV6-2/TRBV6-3 TGTGCCAGCAGTCAGAGGGGAGCACCTCCGTATAGCAATCAGCCCCAGCATTTT CASSQRGAPPYSNQPQHF
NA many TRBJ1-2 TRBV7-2 TGTGCCAGCAGCTTAGTTCCCGGGACATCATCATCCCGACCCTATGGCTACACCTTC CASSLVPGTSSSRPYGYTF
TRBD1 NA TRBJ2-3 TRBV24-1 TGTGCCACCAGTGATTCCGACAGGGCCCCAGATACGCAGTATTTT CATSDSDRAPDTQYF
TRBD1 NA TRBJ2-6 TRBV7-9 TGTGCCAGCAGCTTAGAGTTTTTGAGACAGGGGCGGGTACGCTCTGGGGCCAACGTCCTGACTTTC CASSLEFLRQGRVRSGANVLTF
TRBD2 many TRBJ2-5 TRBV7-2 TGTGCCAGCAGCTTTTTCGCTAGCGGGGGCGAGACCCAGTACTTC CASSFFASGGETQYF
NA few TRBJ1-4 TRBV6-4 TGTGCCAGCAGTGACTCGAATTGGGGACCGGAAAAACTGTTTTTT CASSDSNWGPEKLFF
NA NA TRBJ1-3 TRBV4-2 TGTGCCAGCAGCGAAAGGGCGGATGGACACTCTGGAAACACCATATATTTT CASSERADGHSGNTIYF
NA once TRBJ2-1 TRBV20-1 TGCAGTGAGACCCCCGGGGACAACTTCGGCAATGAGCAGTTCTTC CSETPGDNFGNEQFF
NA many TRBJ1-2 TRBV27 TGTGCCAGCAGTGGCGAGGGGAGGGAATATTATGGCTACACCTTC CASSGEGREYYGYTF
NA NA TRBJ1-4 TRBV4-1 TGCGCCAGCAGCCAGACAGGCCAGATAGTTGCAACTAATGAAAAACTGTTTTTT CASSQTGQIVATNEKLFF
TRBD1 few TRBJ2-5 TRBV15 TGTGCCACCAGCAGAGGAGACAGGGGGAAGACCCAGTACTTC CATSRGDRGKTQYF